The 8 T cell receptor beta chains in this list originate from one sample, sequenced in a study of T-cell memory formation after mild COVID-19. MiXCR, applied by TCRdb to the 5' RACE reads, yields one record per CDR3 protein. The table has around 420,000 distinct CDR3 sequences, approximately 24% seen once. The sequenced sample was PBMCs or a T cell subset sorted from them (not recorded which). The receptors stem from an adult woman who had mild COVID-19 (a few samples of this study predate the infection). Cell type and time point are not known.

The V gene is TRBV29-1, the J gene TRBJ2-2, with D perhaps assigned TRBD1 or TRBD2 (5 bases each). This CDR3 has 14 amino acids. Trimming took off 0 bases at V and 1 base at J, with 6 bases between the two ends. Germline values: CDR1 SQVTM, CDR2 ANQGSEA. Here the CDR3 reads CSVEEGVNTGELFF. The CDR3 nucleotides read TGCAGCGTTGAAGAGGGGGTGAACACCGGGGAGCTGTTTTTT.

This clonotype was counted a single time. The genes are TRBV4-1 and TRBJ2-2, with 8 bases matching TRBD2. V dropped 5 bases and J dropped 5; count of bases not matched to a gene: 13. The CDR3 runs 17 residues. Germline assignment: CDR1 MGHRA and CDR2 YSYEKL. For the CDR3, the DNA is TGCGCCAGCAGCTTCGGTCAGCGGGAGTGGTCGACCGGGGAGCTGTTTTTT. This codes for CASSFGQREWSTGELFF.

Only a few counts were recorded for this clonotype. The chain uses TRBV4-3 and TRBJ2-5; 12 bases match TRBD2. V shed 0 bases, J shed 4 bases, and the junction held 3 bases outside the gene matches. The CDR3 loop spans 16 amino acids. Germline lookup yields CDR1 LGHNA and CDR2 YSLEER. CDR3: CASSQDLLAGGETQYF. The CDR3, as DNA: TGCGCCAGCAGCCAAGACCTACTAGCGGGAGGAGAGACCCAGTACTTC.

This clonotype was seen only a few times. The chain uses TRBV11-2 and TRBJ2-5; no clear D. Trimming stripped 1 base from V and 5 bases from J, with 11 bases between. Germline V CDR1 and CDR2: SGHAT, FQNNGV. The CDR3 is made up of 14 amino acids. Here the CDR3 reads CASSLALAVETQYF. CDR3 bases: TGTGCCAGCAGCTTAGCCCTCGCCGTCGAGACCCAGTACTTC. Together with reference TRBV11-2 and TRBJ2-5, the CDR3 gives the full variable domain: EAGVAQSPRYKIIEKRQSVAFWCNPISGHATLYWYQQILGQGPKLLIQFQNNGVVDDSQLPKDRFSAERLKGVDSTLKIQPAKLEDSAVYLCASSLALAVETQYFGPGTRLLVL.

This clonotype has only a few counts. The chain combines TRBV5-1 with TRBJ2-7; 8 bases map to TRBD1. The CDR3 is 14 residues long. Looked up from germline, CDR1 is SGHRS and CDR2 is YFSETQ. J lost 6 bases, V lost 1 base, and 6 bases had no gene match. The CDR3 DNA sequence: TGCGCCAGCAGCTTGACAGGACAGGGATTCGAGCAGTACTTC. It translates to CASSLTGQGFEQYF.

This clonotype was found many times. The rearrangement uses TRBV5-1 and TRBJ1-2; D gene ambiguous. In germline, CDR1 is SGHRS, CDR2 YFSETQ. Trimming removed 0 bases at V and 2 bases at J, with 8 bases between. This CDR3 comprises 14 residues. In nucleotides, the CDR3 is TGCGCCAGCAGCTTGGTTGCAGAAAACTATGGCTACACCTTC. This encodes CASSLVAENYGYTF.

The chain couples TRBV24-1 to TRBJ2-5; D is unclear. The germline V gene has CDR1 KGHDR and CDR2 SFDVKD. The V end was cut by 5 bases, the J end by 3 bases, with 18 bases between. This CDR3 is 16 amino acids long. CDR3 residues: CATSASPGTLEETQYF. Written as DNA, the CDR3 is TGTGCCACCAGTGCGTCGCCAGGTACTCTCGAAGAGACCCAGTACTTC.

The V call is TRBV24-1, the J call TRBJ2-1; 7 positions match TRBD2. Germline-derived CDR1 and CDR2 are KGHDR and SFDVKD. V lost 7 bases and J lost 5; bases outside the gene matches: 7. This CDR3 is built from 14 residues. The CDR3 nucleotides read TGTGCCACCAGCCCGGGACTATTACACAATGAGCAGTTCTTC. Its protein is CATSPGLLHNEQFF.